This T cell receptor beta chain came from a study of chronic HIV infection and antiretroviral therapy. TCRdb redid the calling of the 5' RACE reads with MiXCR, one entry per CDR3 protein. Of over 40,000 distinct CDR3 sequences in the sample, about a fifth were seen once. Between the trimmed V and J ends, which lost 9 bases and 0 bases, there was a span of 14 bases. This CDR3 has 14 residues. The germline V gene has CDR1 SNHLY and CDR2 FYNNEI. The TCR sequence derives from an adult who had HIV and had not received antiretroviral therapy, or was an uninfected healthy control (not recorded which). This chain joins TRBV2 and TRBJ1-1; a weak D match, TRBD1 (5 bases). Sequences were obtained from peripheral blood. The CDR3 DNA reads as TGTGCCAGTCCAGGGAGGGGCATGAACACTGAAGCTTTCTTT. Translated, it gives CASPGRGMNTEAFF.